The clone carrying this T cell receptor (beta chain) was observed a few times. These data come from a study of response to subunit inactivated influenza vaccine. TCRdb independently ran MiXCR on the RT-PCR reads; one entry per CDR3 protein. The sample lists about 170,000 distinct CDR3 sequences, roughly 10% occurring once. The CDR3 runs 15 residues. Trimming removed 1 base from V and 2 bases from J, with 12 bases in between. CDR1 MDHEN and CDR2 SYDVKM come from the germline V gene. The sample here was CD8+ T cells sorted from PBMCs, taken roughly 24 months after vaccination. This TCR derives from a man aged 50-75 years who received an inactivated influenza vaccine. This chain joins TRBV28 and TRBJ2-7, with D perhaps TRBD2 (6 bases). The CDR3 DNA reads TGTGCCAGCAGTTTATTGGAGGGGATAACCTACGAGCAGTACTTC. This encodes CASSLLEGITYEQYF. The full variable domain, in which reference TRBV28 and TRBJ2-7 provide the parts outside the CDR3, is DVKVTQSSRYLVKRTGEKVFLECVQDMDHENMFWYRQDPGLGLRLIYFSYDVKMKEKGDIPEGYSVSREKKERFSLILESASTNQTSMYLCASSLLEGITYEQYFGPGTRLTVT.